The 23 T cell receptor beta chains reported below all come from one sample, sequenced in a study of control samples from healthy donors and cancer patients (dated by TCRdb to 2019 to 2021). The library relied on the immunoSEQ multiplex PCR assay. TCRdb took this table from immuneACCESS and kept in-frame rearrangements with V and J called. Such tables lack part of the clones; where checked against another copy, unresolved V genes explain under half of the gap, and the rest is unexplained. This sample lists 95,000 to 150,000 clones; more than 75% were detected once. About 2.7% of the sample is in the top ten clones. The sample consisted of blood. These receptors were collected from a man in his 60s in good health.

This rearrangement joins TRBV5-1 to TRBJ2-2, with 7 bases identical to TRBD1. This CDR3 has 15 amino acids. Germline lookup yields CDR1 SGHRS and CDR2 YFSETQ. V lost 4 bases, J lost 6 bases, and 9 bases stayed unmatched. CDR3 coding DNA: TGCGCCAGCAGCACCCGGGACAGTTTGGCCGGGGAGCTGTTTTTT. Translated, it gives CASSTRDSLAGELFF.

The chain joins TRBV28 to TRBJ2-7; the D is unclear. Trimming took off 5 bases at V and 2 bases at J, with 4 bases between the two ends. The CDR3 spans 11 residues. Germline lookup yields CDR1 MDHEN and CDR2 SYDVKM. The CDR3 bases are TGTGCCAGCAGTACCGCCTACGAGCAGTACTTC. Protein sequence: CASSTAYEQYF.

The chain employs TRBV27 and TRBJ2-6; perhaps TRBD1 as D (6 bases). The CDR3 covers 15 residues. V was pared by 3 bases and J by 2 bases, with 8 bases between. Germline CDR1 MNHEY, CDR2 SMNVEV (reference sequence). The CDR3: CASSFRGAGANVLTF. The CDR3 nucleotides are TGTGCCAGCAGTTTCAGGGGCGCTGGGGCCAACGTCCTGACTTTC.

The rearrangement uses TRBV6-5 and TRBJ2-2; TRBD1 aligns across 9 bases. After removal of 6 bases from V and 0 bases from J, the junction contained 2 bases not matched to a gene. CDR1 and CDR2 (germline): MNHEY, SVGAGI. The CDR3 has 15 amino acids. CDR3 amino acids: CASSRDRANTGELFF. The DNA for the CDR3 is TGTGCCAGCAGCCGGGACAGGGCGAACACCGGGGAGCTGTTTTTT.

This clone is a singleton in its sample. The rearrangement joins TRBV9 to TRBJ1-1, with D perhaps TRBD1 (6 bases). This CDR3 is built from 14 residues. Trimming stripped 3 bases from V and 5 bases from J, with 14 bases between. CDR1 and CDR2 from the germline V gene are SGDLS and YYNGEE. CDR3 protein: CASSASDSITEAFF. DNA of the CDR3: TGTGCCAGCAGCGCCTCGGACAGTATTACTGAAGCTTTCTTT.

This clone has just a few counts. This chain uses TRBV7-9 with TRBJ1-2; possible D gene TRBD1, 5 bases. Deletions cut 5 bases from V and 6 bases from J, with 13 bases between. The CDR3 sequence is 13 residues long. Germline V gene data show CDR1 as SEHNR and CDR2 as FQNEAQ (reference sequence). CDR3 in DNA: TGTGCCAGCAGCCCTACAGGTATTCATGGCTACACCTTC. Protein product: CASSPTGIHGYTF.

The chain has TRBV10-2 and TRBJ1-6; D is unresolved. The CDR3 runs 15 residues. The ends were cut back, 0 bases at V and 6 bases at J, with 9 bases in the middle. CDR1 is WSHSY, CDR2 SAAADI, per germline. CDR3 DNA: TGCGCCAGCAGTGAGTCGATCCGCTCTAATTCACCCCTCCACTTT. Residues: CASSESIRSNSPLHF.

V gene TRBV29-1 combines with J gene TRBJ1-2; no reliable D call. Germline V gives CDR1 SQVTM, CDR2 ANQGSEA. The CDR3 runs 14 residues. The V end lost 6 bases, the J end lost 4 bases, and 18 bases lay between the germline ends. CDR3 in amino acids: CSVPTSGGSYGYTF. CDR3 DNA: TGCAGCGTCCCGACGAGTGGCGGGAGCTATGGCTACACCTTC.

In this sample, this clone turned up once. The rearrangement uses TRBV28 and TRBJ2-1, with 8 bases aligning to TRBD2. Germline values: CDR1 MDHEN, CDR2 SYDVKM. The CDR3 runs to 13 residues. The CDR3 bases are TGTGCTACCAGCGGGGGCCTAAACAATGAGCAGTTCTTC. Its translation is CATSGGLNNEQFF.

The chain couples TRBV14 to TRBJ1-4, with 7 positions matching TRBD1. CDR1 is SGHDN, CDR2 FVKESK, per germline. This CDR3 is built from 15 residues. Losses at the gene ends were 1 base for V and 5 bases for J; bases not matched to a gene: 4. The CDR3 spells CASSQGGTVNEKLFF. The CDR3 nucleotides are TGTGCCAGCAGCCAAGGCGGGACAGTAAATGAAAAACTGTTTTTT.

The chain uses TRBV25-1 and TRBJ1-1; no reliable D call. Germline-derived CDR1 and CDR2 are MGHDK and SYGVNS. V was pared by 8 bases and J by 2 bases, with 21 bases between. The CDR3 contains 16 residues. CDR3 region: CASAQQTIQKNTEAFF. The CDR3 DNA sequence: TGTGCCAGCGCCCAACAAACAATACAGAAAAACACTGAAGCTTTCTTT. Filled out from reference TRBV25-1 and TRBJ1-1, the complete variable domain reads EADIYQTPRYLVIGTGKKITLECSQTMGHDKMYWYQQDPGMELHLIHYSYGVNSTEKGDLSSESTVSRIRTEHFPLTLESARPSHTSQYLCASAQQTIQKNTEAFFGQGTRLTVV.

The V call is TRBV5-6, the J call TRBJ2-7; D remains unclear. Trimming shortened V by 1 base and J by 5 bases, and 10 bases separated the two germline ends. The germline V gene encodes CDR1 SGHDT and CDR2 YYEEEE. The CDR3 is 13 residues long. DNA of the CDR3: TGTGCCAGCAGCTTGCTACTTTTCGACGAGCAGTACTTC. It codes for CASSLLLFDEQYF.

This chain uses TRBV9 with TRBJ1-3; D possibly corresponds to TRBD1 (5 bases). The V gene lost 0 bases and the J gene lost 2 bases, with 9 bases spanning the gap. CDR1 is SGDLS and CDR2 is YYNGEE in the germline V gene. The CDR3 has 15 residues. The CDR3 sequence: CASSVGGTAGNTIYF. DNA of the CDR3: TGTGCCAGCAGCGTAGGTGGGACCGCTGGAAACACCATATATTTT.

V gene TRBV28 combines with J gene TRBJ1-5; 7 bases are shared with TRBD1. The junction had 12 bases not matched to a gene; V was cut back by 5 bases and J by 5 bases. Germline assignment: CDR1 MDHEN and CDR2 SYDVKM. This CDR3 comprises 16 residues. CDR3 DNA: TGTGCCAGCAGTACCTTCGCAGGGGGGCAGGATCAGCCCCAGCATTTT. This codes for CASSTFAGGQDQPQHF.

This chain uses TRBV12-3 or TRBV12-4 with TRBJ1-1; the match to TRBD1 covers 7 bases. With 5 bases clipped from V and 8 bases from J, the junction kept 5 bases outside the gene matches. CDR3 length: 12 amino acids. The CDR3: CASSLTGAEAFF. For the CDR3, the DNA is TGTGCCAGCAGTCTTACAGGGGCCGAAGCTTTCTTT.

The chain carries TRBV15 and TRBJ2-1; D is uncertain. Trimming shortened V by 1 base and J by 10 bases, and 14 bases separated the two germline ends. Germline CDR1 LNHNV, CDR2 YYDKDF (reference sequence). The CDR3 loop spans 14 amino acids. CDR3 nucleotide sequence: TGTGCCACCAGCAGAGCTGTTCTGGGGATGGAGCAGTTCTTC. Protein sequence: CATSRAVLGMEQFF.

J is TRBJ1-4 and V is TRBV6-6; tentatively, D is TRBD1 (5 bases). The V and J ends lost 7 bases and 4 bases respectively, with 16 bases between them. Germline V CDR1 and CDR2: MNHNY, SVGAGI (reference sequence). The CDR3 is 15 residues long. The CDR3 sequence is CASIDSGRNNEKLFF. The CDR3 region has the DNA TGTGCCAGCATCGACAGTGGACGGAATAATGAAAAACTGTTTTTT.

The CDR3 nucleotides read TGCGCCAGCATAGGGCCCTATGGCTACACCTTC. Encoded protein: CASIGPYGYTF. V is TRBV10-1 and J is TRBJ1-2; D ambiguous. Germline lookup yields CDR1 WNHNN and CDR2 SYGVQD (reference sequence). V was clipped by 7 bases and J by 4 bases, with 7 bases between them. CDR3 length: 11 residues.

The chain employs TRBV20-1 and TRBJ1-4, with D unresolved. Germline V lookup: CDR1 DFQATT, CDR2 SNEGSKA (reference sequence). The CDR3 length is 13 residues. V was pared by 3 bases and J by 7 bases, with 12 bases between. CDR3 nucleotides: TGCAGTGCTAGTCGCAAACCTTCTGAAAAACTGTTTTTT. This gives the protein CSASRKPSEKLFF.

The chain combines TRBV24-1 with TRBJ1-2; 7 bases map to TRBD1. CDR3 length equals 14 residues. The trim removed 4 bases at V and 3 bases at J, leaving 4 bases unmatched. Germline V gives CDR1 KGHDR, CDR2 SFDVKD. CDR3 nucleotides: TGTGCCACCAGTGACCATGGGACAGACTATGGCTACACCTTC. As protein: CATSDHGTDYGYTF.

The chain is built from TRBV7-3 and TRBJ2-1; TRBD2 matches at 12 bases. This CDR3 spans 15 amino acids. V dropped 4 bases and J dropped 5; count of bases not matched to a gene: 3. CDR1 is SGHTA and CDR2 is FQGTGA in the germline V gene. Here the CDR3 reads CASSSTSGGNNEQFF. Here the CDR3 DNA reads TGTGCCAGCAGCTCGACTAGCGGGGGAAACAATGAGCAGTTCTTC.

V is TRBV11-2 and J is TRBJ1-4; tentatively, D is TRBD1 (6 bases). CDR3 length equals 15 residues. Trimming left V 1 base short and J 6 bases short, with 12 bases between. The germline CDR1 and CDR2 sequences are SGHAT and FQNNGV. The CDR3 here is CASSLAGESYEKLFF. The CDR3 coding sequence is TGTGCCAGCAGCTTAGCAGGGGAATCTTATGAAAAACTGTTTTTT.

The chain combines TRBV6-5 with TRBJ1-2, with 7 positions matching TRBD1. V lost 6 bases to trimming and J lost 2 bases; unmatched junction nucleotides: 9. Germline V gene sequence: CDR1 MNHEY, CDR2 SVGAGI. This CDR3 is built from 15 residues. In DNA form, the CDR3 reads TGTGCCAGCAGGCGCCTCAGACAGGGAAACTATGGCTACACCTTC. Amino acids: CASRRLRQGNYGYTF.